This T cell receptor (beta chain) was sequenced in a study of CD8 T cells in Susac syndrome. RNA in amounts of about 0.45 to 1 ug was reverse transcribed with random hexamers. The TCR beta CDR3 was amplified by immunoSEQ multiplex PCR across 54 Vbeta, 13 Jbeta. TCRdb processed the immunoSEQ multiplex PCR reads anew with MiXCR; each CDR3 protein has one entry. Counted here are around 200,000 distinct CDR3 sequences, nearly 97% occurring once; the ten biggest clones make up 0.075% to 0.1%. CDR3 length equals 15 residues. V lost 6 bases, J lost 4 bases, and 18 bases lay in between. The chain uses TRBV12-3 or TRBV12-4 and TRBJ1-2, with D maybe TRBD1 (5 bases). This TCR was recovered from a human donor with Susac syndrome. Sequenced input: CD4+ T cells from PBMCs. The CDR3 protein is CASRPAGGGSYGYTF. CDR3 bases: TGTGCCAGCAGACCGGCTGGGGGGGGGAGCTATGGCTACACCTTC.